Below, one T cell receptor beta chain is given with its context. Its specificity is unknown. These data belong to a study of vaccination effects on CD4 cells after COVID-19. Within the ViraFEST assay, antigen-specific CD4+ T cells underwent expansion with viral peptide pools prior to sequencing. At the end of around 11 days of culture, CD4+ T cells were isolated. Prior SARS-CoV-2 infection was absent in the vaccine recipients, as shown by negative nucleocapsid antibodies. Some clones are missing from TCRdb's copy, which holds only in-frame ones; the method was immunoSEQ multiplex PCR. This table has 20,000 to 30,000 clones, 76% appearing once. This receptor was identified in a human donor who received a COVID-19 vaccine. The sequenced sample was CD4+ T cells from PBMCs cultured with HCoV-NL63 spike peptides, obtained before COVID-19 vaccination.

CDR3 nucleotide sequence: TGCGCCAGCAGCAAAGGGACGGGAGGAGACACCGGGGAGCTGTTTTTT. It codes for CASSKGTGGDTGELFF. The chain recombines TRBV4-1 with TRBJ2-2; 7 nucleotides match TRBD2. The length of the CDR3 is 16 residues. J was trimmed by 3 bases and V by 5 bases; bases with no gene match: 9. Germline loops: CDR1 MGHRA, CDR2 YSYEKL.